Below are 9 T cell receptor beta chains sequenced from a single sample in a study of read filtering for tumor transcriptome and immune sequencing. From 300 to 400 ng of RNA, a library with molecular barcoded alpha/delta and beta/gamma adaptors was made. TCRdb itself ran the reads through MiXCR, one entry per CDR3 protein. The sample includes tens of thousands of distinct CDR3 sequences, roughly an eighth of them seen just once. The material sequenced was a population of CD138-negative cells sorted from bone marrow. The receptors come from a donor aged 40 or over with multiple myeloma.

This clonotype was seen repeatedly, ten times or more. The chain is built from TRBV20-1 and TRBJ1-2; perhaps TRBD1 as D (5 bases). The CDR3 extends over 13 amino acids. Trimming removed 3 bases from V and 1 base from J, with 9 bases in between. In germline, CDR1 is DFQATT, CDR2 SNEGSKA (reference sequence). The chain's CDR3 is CSASPRDNYGYTF. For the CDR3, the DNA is TGCAGTGCTAGTCCCAGGGATAACTATGGCTACACCTTC.

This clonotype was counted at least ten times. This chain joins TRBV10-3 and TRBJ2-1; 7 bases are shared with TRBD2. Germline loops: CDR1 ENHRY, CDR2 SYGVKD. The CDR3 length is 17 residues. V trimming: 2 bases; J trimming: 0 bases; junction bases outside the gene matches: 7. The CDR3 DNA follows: TGTGCCATCAGTGAGAGCGCTAGCGGATACTCCTACAATGAGCAGTTCTTC. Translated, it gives CAISESASGYSYNEQFF.

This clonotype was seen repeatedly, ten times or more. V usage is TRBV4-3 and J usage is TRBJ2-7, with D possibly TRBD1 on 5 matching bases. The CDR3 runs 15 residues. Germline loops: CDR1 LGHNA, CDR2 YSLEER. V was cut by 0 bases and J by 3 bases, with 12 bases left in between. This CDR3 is CASSQDDSLYYEQYF. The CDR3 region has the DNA TGCGCCAGCAGCCAAGACGACAGCCTTTACTACGAGCAGTACTTC.

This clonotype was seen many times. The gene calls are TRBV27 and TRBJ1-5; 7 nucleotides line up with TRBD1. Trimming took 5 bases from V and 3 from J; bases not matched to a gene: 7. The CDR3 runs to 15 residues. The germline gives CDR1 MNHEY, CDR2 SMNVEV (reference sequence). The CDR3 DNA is TGTGCCAGCAGTCCCTCTGACAGGGTCAATCAGCCCCAGCATTTT. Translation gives CASSPSDRVNQPQHF.

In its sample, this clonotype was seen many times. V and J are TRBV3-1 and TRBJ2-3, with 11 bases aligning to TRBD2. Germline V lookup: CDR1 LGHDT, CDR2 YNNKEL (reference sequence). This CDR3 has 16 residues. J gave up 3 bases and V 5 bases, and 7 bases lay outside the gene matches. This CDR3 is CASSIIAGGPTDTQYF. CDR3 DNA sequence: TGTGCCAGCAGCATTATAGCGGGAGGGCCGACAGATACGCAGTATTTT.

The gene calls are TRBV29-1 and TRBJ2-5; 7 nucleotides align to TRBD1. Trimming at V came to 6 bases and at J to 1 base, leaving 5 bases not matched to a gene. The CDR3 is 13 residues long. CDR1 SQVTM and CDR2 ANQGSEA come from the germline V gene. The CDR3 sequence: CSVIQGSQETQYF. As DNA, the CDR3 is TGCAGCGTGATACAGGGGTCCCAAGAGACCCAGTACTTC.

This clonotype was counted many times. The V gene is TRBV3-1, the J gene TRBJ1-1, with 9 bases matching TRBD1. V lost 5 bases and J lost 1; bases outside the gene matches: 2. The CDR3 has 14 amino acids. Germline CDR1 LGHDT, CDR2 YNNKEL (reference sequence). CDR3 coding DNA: TGTGCCAGCAGCAGGGGACAGGGGAACACTGAAGCTTTCTTT. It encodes CASSRGQGNTEAFF.

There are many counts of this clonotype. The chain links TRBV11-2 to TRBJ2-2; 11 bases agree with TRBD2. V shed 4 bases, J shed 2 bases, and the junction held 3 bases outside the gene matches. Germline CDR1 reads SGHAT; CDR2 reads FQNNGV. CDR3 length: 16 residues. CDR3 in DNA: TGTGCCAGCAGCTCGGGACTAGCGGTAAACACCGGGGAGCTGTTTTTT. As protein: CASSSGLAVNTGELFF.

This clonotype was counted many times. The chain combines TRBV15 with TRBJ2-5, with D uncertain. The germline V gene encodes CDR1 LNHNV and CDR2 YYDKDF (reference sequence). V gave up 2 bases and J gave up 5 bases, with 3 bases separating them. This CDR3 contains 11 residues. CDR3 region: CATSRKETQYF. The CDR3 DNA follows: TGTGCCACCAGCAGAAAGGAGACCCAGTACTTC.